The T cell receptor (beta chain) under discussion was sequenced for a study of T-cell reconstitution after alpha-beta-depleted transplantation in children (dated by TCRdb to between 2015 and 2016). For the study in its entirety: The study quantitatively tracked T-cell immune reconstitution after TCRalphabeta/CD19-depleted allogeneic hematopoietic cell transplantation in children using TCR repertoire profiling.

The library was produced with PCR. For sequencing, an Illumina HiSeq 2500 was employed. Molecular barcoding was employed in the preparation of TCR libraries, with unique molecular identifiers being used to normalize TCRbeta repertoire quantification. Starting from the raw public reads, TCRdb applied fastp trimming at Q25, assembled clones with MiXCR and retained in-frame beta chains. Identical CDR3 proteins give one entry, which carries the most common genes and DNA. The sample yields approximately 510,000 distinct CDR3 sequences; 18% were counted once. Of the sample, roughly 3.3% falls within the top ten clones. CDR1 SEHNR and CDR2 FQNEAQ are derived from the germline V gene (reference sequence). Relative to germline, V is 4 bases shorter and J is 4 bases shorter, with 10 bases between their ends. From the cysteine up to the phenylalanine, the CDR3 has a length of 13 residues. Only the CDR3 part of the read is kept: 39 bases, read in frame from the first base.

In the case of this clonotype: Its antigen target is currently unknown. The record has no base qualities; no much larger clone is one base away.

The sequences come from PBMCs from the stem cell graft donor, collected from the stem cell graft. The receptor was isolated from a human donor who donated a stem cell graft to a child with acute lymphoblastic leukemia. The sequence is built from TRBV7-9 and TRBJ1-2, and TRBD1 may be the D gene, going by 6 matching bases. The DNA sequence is TGTGCCAGCAGCTCATGGGACACCTATGGCTACACCTTC. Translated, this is CASSSWDTYGYTF.